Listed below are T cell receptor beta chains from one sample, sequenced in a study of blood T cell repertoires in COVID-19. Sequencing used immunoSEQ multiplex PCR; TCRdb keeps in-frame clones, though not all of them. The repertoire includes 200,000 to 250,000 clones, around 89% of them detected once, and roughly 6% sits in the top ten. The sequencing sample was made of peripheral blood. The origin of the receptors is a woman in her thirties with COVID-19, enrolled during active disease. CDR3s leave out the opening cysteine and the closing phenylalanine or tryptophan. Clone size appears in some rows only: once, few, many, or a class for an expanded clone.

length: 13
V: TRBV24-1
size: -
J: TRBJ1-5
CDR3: ATSDRARGNQPQH

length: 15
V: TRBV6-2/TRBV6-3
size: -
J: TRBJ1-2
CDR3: ASSFNQPGQGLPGYT

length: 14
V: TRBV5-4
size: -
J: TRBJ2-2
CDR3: ASSPRLAGYTGELF

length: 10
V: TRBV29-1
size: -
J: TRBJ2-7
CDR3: SVGTGEDEQY

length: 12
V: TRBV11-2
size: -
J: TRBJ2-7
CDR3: ASSTPDRGNGQY

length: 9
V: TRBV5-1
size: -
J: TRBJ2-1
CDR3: ASSLEREQF

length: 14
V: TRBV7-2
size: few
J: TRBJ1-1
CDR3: ASSLAGGRGSTEAF

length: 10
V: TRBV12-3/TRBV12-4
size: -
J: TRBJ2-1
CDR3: ASSPTETGQF

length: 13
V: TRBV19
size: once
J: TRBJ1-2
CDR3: ASSNTGTGTYGYT

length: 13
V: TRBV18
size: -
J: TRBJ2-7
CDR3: ASSPPAGAAYEQY

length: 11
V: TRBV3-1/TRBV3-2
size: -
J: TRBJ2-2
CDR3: ASSNTGIGELF

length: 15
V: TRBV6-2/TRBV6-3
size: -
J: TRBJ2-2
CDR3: ASSYSAGPSNTGELF

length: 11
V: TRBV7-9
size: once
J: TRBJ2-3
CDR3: ASSPTGVPTQY

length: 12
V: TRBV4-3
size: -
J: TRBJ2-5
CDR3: ASSQSRDSGTQY

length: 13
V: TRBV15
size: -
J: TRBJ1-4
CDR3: ATSRDFGGSEKLF

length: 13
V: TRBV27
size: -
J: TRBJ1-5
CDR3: ASSPSGGWSQPQH

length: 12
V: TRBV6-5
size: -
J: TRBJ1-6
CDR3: ASGRGNYNSPLH

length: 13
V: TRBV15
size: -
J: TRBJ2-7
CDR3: ATSNGGAGSYEQY

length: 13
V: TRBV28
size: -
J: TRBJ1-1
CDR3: ASSSSTGGFTEAF

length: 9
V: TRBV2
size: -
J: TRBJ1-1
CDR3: ASRENTEAF

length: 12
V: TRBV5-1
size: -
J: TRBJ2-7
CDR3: ASSEKGGAYEQY

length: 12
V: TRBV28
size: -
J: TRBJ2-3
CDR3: ASSSGGARDTQY

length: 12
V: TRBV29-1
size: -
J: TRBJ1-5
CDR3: SVVTGEDSQPQH

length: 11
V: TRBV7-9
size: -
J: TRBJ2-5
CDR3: ASSLSLAETQY

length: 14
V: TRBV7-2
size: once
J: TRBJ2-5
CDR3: ASSLGLAGGVETQY

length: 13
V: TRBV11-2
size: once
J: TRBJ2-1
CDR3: ASTQVAGAQNEQF

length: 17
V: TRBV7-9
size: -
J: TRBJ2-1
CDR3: ASSSKQPPGTSGTIWQF

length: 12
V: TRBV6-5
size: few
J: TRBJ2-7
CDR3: ASRTGRGVYEQY

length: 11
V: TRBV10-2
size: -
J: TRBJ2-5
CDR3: ASSDRYQETQY

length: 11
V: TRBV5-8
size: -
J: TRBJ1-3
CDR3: ASSFRSGNTIY

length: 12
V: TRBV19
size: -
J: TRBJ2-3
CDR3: ASNGLGSTDTQY

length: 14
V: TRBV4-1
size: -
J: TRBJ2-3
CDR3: ASSQAQRGGTDTQY

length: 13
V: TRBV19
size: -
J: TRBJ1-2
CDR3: ASSIDRGLGYGYT

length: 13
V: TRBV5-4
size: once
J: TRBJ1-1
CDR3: ASSSTRVGNTEAF

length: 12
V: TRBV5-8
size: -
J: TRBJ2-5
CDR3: ASSLRSGRETQY

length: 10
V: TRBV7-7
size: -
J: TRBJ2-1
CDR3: ASSPDGRAQI

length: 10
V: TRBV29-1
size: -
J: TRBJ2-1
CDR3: SVETSYYEKF

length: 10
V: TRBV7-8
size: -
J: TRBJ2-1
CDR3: ASSPEGLRRF

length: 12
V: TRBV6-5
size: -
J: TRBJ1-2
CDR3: ASSYSQGSYGYT

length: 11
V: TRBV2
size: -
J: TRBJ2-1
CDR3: ASRGLAGNEQF

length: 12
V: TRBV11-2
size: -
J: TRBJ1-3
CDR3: ASGRDISGNTIY

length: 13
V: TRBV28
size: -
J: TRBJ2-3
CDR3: ASSDPGQGPDTQY

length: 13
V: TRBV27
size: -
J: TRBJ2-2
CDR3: ASKDPGQKYGELF

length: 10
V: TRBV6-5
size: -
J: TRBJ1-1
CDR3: ASIGNGAEAF

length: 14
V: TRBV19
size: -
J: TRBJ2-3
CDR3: ASSIGGQGGLDTQY

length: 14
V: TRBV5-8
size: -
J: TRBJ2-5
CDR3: ASTLPRTDIQETQY

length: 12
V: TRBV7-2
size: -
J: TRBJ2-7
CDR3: ASSIRQDSYEQY

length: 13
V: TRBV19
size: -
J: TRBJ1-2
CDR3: ASSLGQGSNYGYT

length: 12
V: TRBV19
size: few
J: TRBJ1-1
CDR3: ASTQTARNTEAF

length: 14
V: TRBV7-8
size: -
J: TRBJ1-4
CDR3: ASSLVRTGPNEKLF

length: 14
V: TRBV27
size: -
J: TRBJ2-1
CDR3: ASSLKYKTFYNEQF